This T cell receptor (beta chain) was recovered during a study of T-cell memory formation after mild COVID-19. Researchers used 5'RACE with constant-segment primers to make TCR alpha and TCR beta cDNA libraries that carry sample barcodes and UMIs. A single record per CDR3 protein comes from TCRdb applying MiXCR to the 5' RACE reads. The sample holds fewer than 650,000 distinct CDR3 sequences; about a fifth are singletons and the top ten take around 7.7%. This clonotype was seen repeatedly, ten times or more. As yet, its antigen is unknown. Points from the study as a whole: Confirmation was lacking for SARS-CoV-2 specificity of second-wave clones that peaked on day 37. A second wave expanding day 15 to 37 was CD4+-biased; contracting clones were balanced. Chiefly within CM and EM were the contracting CD4+ clones; CD8+ ones were within EMRA.

Germline CDR1 KGHSH, CDR2 LQKENI. This CDR3 is built from 14 residues. Losses at the gene ends were 8 bases for V and 5 bases for J; bases not matched to a gene: 11. The receptor was isolated from an adult woman who had mild COVID-19 (a few samples of this study predate the infection). Cell type and time point are not known. The chain recombines TRBV18 with TRBJ2-5; TRBD1 agrees at 7 bases. Material for sequencing was PBMCs or a T cell subset sorted from them (not recorded which). The CDR3 spells CASSPRQGQETQYF. The CDR3 nucleotides are TGTGCCAGCAGCCCCCGACAGGGTCAGGAGACCCAGTACTTC.